These T cell receptor beta chains were read from a single sample in a study of OX40 agonist ivuxolimab in advanced cancers. TCRdb's copy holds only in-frame clones and misses some; the assay was immunoSEQ multiplex PCR. The table includes 150,000 to 190,000 clones, roughly 94% detected once. The input for sequencing was CD4+ or CD8+ T cells sorted from blood, taken in a trial of the OX40 agonist ivuxolimab. All receptors come from an adult with an advanced solid tumor such as melanoma, head and neck, liver or kidney cancer. Each CDR3 is given with its conserved first and last residue. D genes are given only for firm matches. A row's size may be missing; if present it is once, few, many or a size class.

>TRBJ2-7|TRBV25-1|TRBD1|13|-
TGTGCCAGCAGTGCCTGGACAGGTTTCGAGCAGTACTTC
CASSAWTGFEQYF
>TRBJ2-1|TRBV5-5|TRBD1|15|-
TGTGCCAGCAGCTCTCTCTCGACAGGGGAGAATGAGCAGTTCTTC
CASSSLSTGENEQFF
>TRBJ2-5|TRBV4-3|-|14|few
TGCGCCAGCAGCCAAGATCACATCTCCGGGACCCAGTACTTC
CASSQDHISGTQYF
>TRBJ2-2|TRBV9|-|12|once
TGTGCCAGCAGCGTAGGAGGGGGGGAGCTGTTTTTT
CASSVGGGELFF
>TRBJ1-1|TRBV6-5|-|12|-
TGTGCCAGCAGTGACAGACCCACTGAAGCTTTCTTT
CASSDRPTEAFF
>TRBJ2-5|TRBV19|-|13|-
TGTGCCAGTAGTATGGCAGGGAGGGAGACCCAGTACTTC
CASSMAGRETQYF
>TRBJ2-3|TRBV7-2|TRBD2|16|-
TGTGCCAGCAGCTTAGCCTGGCTAGCGGGGACAGATACGCAGTATTTT
CASSLAWLAGTDTQYF
>TRBJ2-3|TRBV7-9|-|12|-
TGTGCCAGCAGCCCAATCACAGATACGCAGTATTTT
CASSPITDTQYF
>TRBJ2-1|TRBV19|-|14|-
TGTGCCAGTAGTCATCTTATGCCGCCCTTAGAGCAGTTCTTC
CASSHLMPPLEQFF
>TRBJ1-5|TRBV5-5|-|15|-
TGTGCCAGCAGCTTAAGTCCCGGTCGCAATCAGCCCCAGCATTTT
CASSLSPGRNQPQHF
>TRBJ1-5|TRBV10-3|-|16|-
TGTGCCATCAGTGAGTCAAAACAGGCCACCCATCAGCCCCAGCATTTT
CAISESKQATHQPQHF
>TRBJ1-1|TRBV6-6|-|13|-
TGTGCCAGCAGTTACTCGTATATTAGGGCAGAGGGCTTT
CASSYSYIRAEGF
>TRBJ2-7|TRBV18|-|12|once
TGTGCCAGCTCCCCCGCAGGGGACGAGCAGTACTTC
CASSPAGDEQYF
>TRBJ1-5|TRBV27|-|16|-
TGTGCCAGCGGCCTCGTGAGTCGGGGCGATTTGCAGCCCCAGCATTTT
CASGLVSRGDLQPQHF
>TRBJ1-4|TRBV5-1|-|15|once
TGCGCCAGCAGCTTGAATTCCTGGGGGGATGAAAAACTGTTTTTT
CASSLNSWGDEKLFF
>TRBJ1-2|TRBV7-2|-|15|-
TGTGCCAGCAGCCCTTATTTGGGGCAAGAGTATGGCTACACCTTC
CASSPYLGQEYGYTF
>TRBJ1-3|TRBV23-1|-|15|-
TGCGCCAGCAGTCGTTTGCCGAGAGACGGAAACACCATATATTTT
CASSRLPRDGNTIYF
>TRBJ2-7|TRBV29-1|-|11|-
TGCAGCGTTGGGGTCGGCTACGAGCAGTACTTC
CSVGVGYEQYF
>TRBJ1-1|TRBV6-4|TRBD1|14|once
TGTGCCAGCAGACGACAGGGCGGGACAACTGAAGCTTTCTTT
CASRRQGGTTEAFF
>TRBJ1-3|TRBV6-5|-|15|once
TGTGCCAGCAGTTACTCGGCGGATTCTGGAAACACCATATATTTT
CASSYSADSGNTIYF
>TRBJ1-3|TRBV19|-|15|-
TGTGCCAGTAGTATAGACCCTGGACTAGGAAACACCATATATTTT
CASSIDPGLGNTIYF
>TRBJ2-4|TRBV7-9|TRBD1|15|-
TGTGCCAGCAGCCAGGACAGGCTGGCCAAAAACATTCAGTACTTC
CASSQDRLAKNIQYF
>TRBJ1-1|TRBV5-4|TRBD1|15|once
TGTGCCAGCAGCAGCCGGACAGGGGGCAACACTGAAGCTTTCTTT
CASSSRTGGNTEAFF
>TRBJ2-7|TRBV14|TRBD1|16|-
TGTGCCAGCAGCCACTGGACAGGGGCTGGACCCTACGAGCAGTACTTC
CASSHWTGAGPYEQYF